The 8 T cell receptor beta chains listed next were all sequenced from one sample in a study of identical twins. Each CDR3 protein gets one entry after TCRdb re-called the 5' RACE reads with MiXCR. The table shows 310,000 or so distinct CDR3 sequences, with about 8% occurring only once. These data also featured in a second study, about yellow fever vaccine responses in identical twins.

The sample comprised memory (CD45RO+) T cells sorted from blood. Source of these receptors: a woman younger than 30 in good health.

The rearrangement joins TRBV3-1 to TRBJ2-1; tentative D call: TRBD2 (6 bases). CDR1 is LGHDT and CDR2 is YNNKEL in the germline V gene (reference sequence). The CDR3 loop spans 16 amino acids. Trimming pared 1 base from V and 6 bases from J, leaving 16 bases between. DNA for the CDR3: TGTGCCAGCAGCCAAGTCTTTGGGGGGAGAAGCAATGAGCAGTTCTTC. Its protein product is CASSQVFGGRSNEQFF.

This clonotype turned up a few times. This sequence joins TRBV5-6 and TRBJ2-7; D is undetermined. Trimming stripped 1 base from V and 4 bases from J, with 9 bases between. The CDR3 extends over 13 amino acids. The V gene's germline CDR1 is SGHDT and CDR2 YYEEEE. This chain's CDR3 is CASSLTWGYEQYV. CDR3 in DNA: TGTGCCAGCAGCTTGACATGGGGATACGAGCAGTACGTC.

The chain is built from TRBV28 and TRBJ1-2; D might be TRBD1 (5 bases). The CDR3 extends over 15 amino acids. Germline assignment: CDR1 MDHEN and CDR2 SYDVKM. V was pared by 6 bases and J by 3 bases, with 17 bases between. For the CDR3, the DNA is TGTGCCAGCAGACCGACAGACTACGACGACTATGGCTACACCTTC. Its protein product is CASRPTDYDDYGYTF.

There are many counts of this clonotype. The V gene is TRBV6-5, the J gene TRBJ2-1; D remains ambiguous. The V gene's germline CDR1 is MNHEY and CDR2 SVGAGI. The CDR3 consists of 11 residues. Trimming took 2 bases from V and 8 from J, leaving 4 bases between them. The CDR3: CASSYLDEQFF. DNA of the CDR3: TGTGCCAGCAGTTACCTAGATGAGCAGTTCTTC.

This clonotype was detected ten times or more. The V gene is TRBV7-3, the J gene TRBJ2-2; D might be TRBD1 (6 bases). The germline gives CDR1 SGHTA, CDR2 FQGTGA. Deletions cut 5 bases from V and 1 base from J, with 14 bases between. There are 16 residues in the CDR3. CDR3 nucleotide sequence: TGTGCCAGCAGCCCCCACAGGGTGGGGAACACCGGGGAGCTGTTTTTT. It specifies CASSPHRVGNTGELFF.

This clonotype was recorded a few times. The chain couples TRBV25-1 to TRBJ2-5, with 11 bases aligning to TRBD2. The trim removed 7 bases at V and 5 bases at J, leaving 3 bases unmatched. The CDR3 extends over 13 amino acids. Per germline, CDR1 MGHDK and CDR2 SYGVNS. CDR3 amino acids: CASTRLAGETQYF. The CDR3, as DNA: TGTGCCAGCACCAGACTAGCGGGGGAGACCCAGTACTTC.

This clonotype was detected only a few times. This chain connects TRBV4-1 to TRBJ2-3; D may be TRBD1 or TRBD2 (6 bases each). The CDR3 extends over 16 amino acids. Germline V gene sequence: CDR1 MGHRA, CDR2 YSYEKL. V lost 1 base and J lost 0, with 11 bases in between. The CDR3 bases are TGCGCCAGCAGCCAAGCAAGGGGGGCTAGCACAGATACGCAGTATTTT. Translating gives CASSQARGASTDTQYF.

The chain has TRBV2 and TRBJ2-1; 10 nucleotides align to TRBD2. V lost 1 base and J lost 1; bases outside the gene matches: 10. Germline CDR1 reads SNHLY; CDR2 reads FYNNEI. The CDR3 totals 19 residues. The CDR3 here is CASSEVFASGRGSYNEQFF. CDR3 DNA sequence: TGTGCCAGCAGTGAAGTGTTTGCTAGCGGGAGAGGGTCCTACAATGAGCAGTTCTTC.